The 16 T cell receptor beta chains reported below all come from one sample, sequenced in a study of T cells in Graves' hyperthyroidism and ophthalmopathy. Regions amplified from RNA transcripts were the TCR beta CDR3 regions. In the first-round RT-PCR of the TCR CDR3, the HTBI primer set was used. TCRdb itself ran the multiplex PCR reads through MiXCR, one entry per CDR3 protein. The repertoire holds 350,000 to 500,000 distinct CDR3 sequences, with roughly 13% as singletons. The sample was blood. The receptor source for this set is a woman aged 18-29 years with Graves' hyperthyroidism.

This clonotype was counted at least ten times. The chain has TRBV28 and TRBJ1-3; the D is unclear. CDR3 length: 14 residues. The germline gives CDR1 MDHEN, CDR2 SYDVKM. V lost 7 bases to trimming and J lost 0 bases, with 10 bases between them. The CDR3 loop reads CASIPGPSGNTIYF. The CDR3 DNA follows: TGTGCCAGCATCCCAGGACCCTCTGGAAACACCATATATTTT.

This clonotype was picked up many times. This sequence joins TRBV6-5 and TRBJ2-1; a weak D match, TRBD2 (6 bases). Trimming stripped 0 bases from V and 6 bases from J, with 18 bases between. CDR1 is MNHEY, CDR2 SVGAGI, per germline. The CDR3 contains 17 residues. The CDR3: CASSYSPGSTISNEQFF. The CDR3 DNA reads TGTGCCAGCAGTTACTCGCCCGGGAGTACCATAAGCAATGAGCAGTTCTTC.

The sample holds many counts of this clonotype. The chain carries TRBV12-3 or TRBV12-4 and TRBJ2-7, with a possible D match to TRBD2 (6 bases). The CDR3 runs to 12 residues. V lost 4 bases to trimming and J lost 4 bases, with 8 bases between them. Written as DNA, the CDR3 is TGTGCCAGCAGTTCGGGAGTGTACGAGCAGTACTTC. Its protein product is CASSSGVYEQYF.

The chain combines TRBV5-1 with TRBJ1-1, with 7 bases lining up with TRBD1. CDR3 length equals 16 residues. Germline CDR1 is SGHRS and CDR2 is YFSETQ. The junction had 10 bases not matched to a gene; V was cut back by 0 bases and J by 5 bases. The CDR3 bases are TGCGCCAGCAGCTTGGTACCGACAGGGTATGGAACTGAAGCTTTCTTT. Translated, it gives CASSLVPTGYGTEAFF.

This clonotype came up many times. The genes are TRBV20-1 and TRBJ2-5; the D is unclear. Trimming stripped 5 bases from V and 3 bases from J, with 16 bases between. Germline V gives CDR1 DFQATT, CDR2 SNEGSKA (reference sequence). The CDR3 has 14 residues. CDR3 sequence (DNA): TGCAGTGCTTGGCCTAAGGGAAGCGAAGAGACCCAGTACTTC. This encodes CSAWPKGSEETQYF.

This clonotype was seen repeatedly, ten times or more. As DNA, the CDR3 is TGCGCCAGCAGCTTATCGTCAGACATACACGAGCAGTACTTC. Protein product: CASSLSSDIHEQYF. The genes are TRBV5-1 and TRBJ2-7; D gene unclear. The CDR3 length is 14 residues. Germline V gene data show CDR1 as SGHRS and CDR2 as YFSETQ. V lost 2 bases, J lost 5 bases, and 14 bases lay in between.

CDR3 DNA sequence: TGTGCCAGTAGCGAGACTGGCGGAACCAACACAGATACGCAGTATTTT. Amino acid sequence: CASSETGGTNTDTQYF. The genes are TRBV19 and TRBJ2-3; D is undetermined. Trimming took 6 bases from V and 2 from J, leaving 18 bases between them. The CDR3 loop spans 16 amino acids. Germline V CDR1 and CDR2: LNHDA, SQIVND (reference sequence).

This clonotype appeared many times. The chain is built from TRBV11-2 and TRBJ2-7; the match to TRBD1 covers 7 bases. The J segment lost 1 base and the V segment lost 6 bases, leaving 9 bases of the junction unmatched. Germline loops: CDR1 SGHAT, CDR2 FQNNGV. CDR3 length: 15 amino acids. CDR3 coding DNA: TGTGCCAGCAGACCCGGGACAGAGGTTTCCTACGAGCAGTACTTC. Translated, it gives CASRPGTEVSYEQYF.

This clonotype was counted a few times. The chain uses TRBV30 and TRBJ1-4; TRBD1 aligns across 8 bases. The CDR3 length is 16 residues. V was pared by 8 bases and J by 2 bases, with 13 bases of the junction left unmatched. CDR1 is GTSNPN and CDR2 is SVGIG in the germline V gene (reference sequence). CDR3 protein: CAANYRGTRTNEKLFF. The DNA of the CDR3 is TGTGCCGCTAATTACAGGGGGACACGGACTAATGAAAAACTGTTTTTT.

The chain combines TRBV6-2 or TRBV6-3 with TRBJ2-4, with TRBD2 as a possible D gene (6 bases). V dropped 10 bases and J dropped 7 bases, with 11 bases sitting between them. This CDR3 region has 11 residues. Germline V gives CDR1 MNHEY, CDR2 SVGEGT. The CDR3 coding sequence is TGTGCCAACCCTGGGAGGAACATTCAGTACTTC. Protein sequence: CANPGRNIQYF.

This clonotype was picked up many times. Here the CDR3 reads CASSVSVRLAGNNEQFF. For the CDR3, the DNA is TGTGCCAGCAGTGTCTCGGTTCGGCTAGCGGGGAACAATGAGCAGTTCTTC. The chain uses TRBV2 and TRBJ2-1, with TRBD2 matching 9 bases. This CDR3 has 17 residues. Trimming removed 4 bases from V and 5 bases from J; junction bases left unmatched: 12. Germline values: CDR1 SNHLY, CDR2 FYNNEI.

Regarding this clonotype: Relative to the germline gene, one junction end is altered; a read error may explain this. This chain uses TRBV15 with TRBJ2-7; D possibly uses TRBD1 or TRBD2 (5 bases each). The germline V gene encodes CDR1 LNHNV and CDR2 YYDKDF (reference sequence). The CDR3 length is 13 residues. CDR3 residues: CATGREPFYEQYF. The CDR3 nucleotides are TGTGCCACCGGCAGGGAGCCATTCTACGAGCAGTACTTC.

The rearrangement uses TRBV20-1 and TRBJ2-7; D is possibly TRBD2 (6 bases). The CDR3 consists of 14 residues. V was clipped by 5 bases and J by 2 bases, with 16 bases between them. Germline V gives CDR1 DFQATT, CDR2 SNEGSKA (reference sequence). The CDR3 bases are TGCAGTGCTGAGGGTAGCGGACGTACCTACGAGCAGTACTTC. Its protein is CSAEGSGRTYEQYF.

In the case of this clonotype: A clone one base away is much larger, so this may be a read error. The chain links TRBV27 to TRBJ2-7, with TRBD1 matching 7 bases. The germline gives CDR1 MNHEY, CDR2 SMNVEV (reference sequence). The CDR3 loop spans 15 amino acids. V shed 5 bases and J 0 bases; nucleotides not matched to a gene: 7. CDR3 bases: TGTGCCAGCAGTGCCCCTCGGGACAGCTCCTACGAGCAGTACTTC. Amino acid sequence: CASSAPRDSSYEQYF.

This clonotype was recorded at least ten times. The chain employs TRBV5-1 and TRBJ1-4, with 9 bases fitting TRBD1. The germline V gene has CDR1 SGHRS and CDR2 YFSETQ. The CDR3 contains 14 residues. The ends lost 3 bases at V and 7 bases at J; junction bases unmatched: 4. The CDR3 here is CASSYGQGLEKLFF. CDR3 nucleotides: TGCGCCAGCAGCTACGGACAGGGGCTTGAAAAACTGTTTTTT.

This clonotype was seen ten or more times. CDR3 bases: TGTGCCAGCAGCTTAGTTACAGGGGGAGAGACCCAGTACTTC. This codes for CASSLVTGGETQYF. The rearrangement joins TRBV7-9 to TRBJ2-5; the match to TRBD1 covers 8 bases. Trimming took 1 base from V and 4 from J; bases not matched to a gene: 2. This CDR3 spans 14 amino acids. The germline V gene has CDR1 SEHNR and CDR2 FQNEAQ (reference sequence).